The rows below give T cell receptor beta chains drawn from one sample of a study of vaccination effects on CD4 cells after COVID-19. For these TCRs, the target antigens are not known. Produced via immunoSEQ multiplex PCR; TCRdb's table is partial and in-frame only. The table has tens of thousands of clones, about 75% seen once. Sample: CD4+ T cells from PBMCs cultured with HCoV-NL63 spike peptides, taken before COVID-19 vaccination. These receptors were obtained from a human donor who received a COVID-19 vaccine. Each CDR3 is given with its conserved first and last residue. Each record gives: J gene, V gene, D gene, CDR3 DNA, CDR3 protein. D genes are given only for firm matches.

TRBJ2-1 TRBV7-2 - TGTGCCAGCAGCTGGAACCGCTACAATGAGCAGTTCTTC CASSWNRYNEQFF
TRBJ2-5 TRBV2 TRBD1 TGTGCCAGCAGGGGCTTAGGGGGCTTCGGTGGGACCCAGTACTTC CASRGLGGFGGTQYF
TRBJ2-1 TRBV9 - TGTGCCAGCAGCCAAGACAGATACAATGAGCAGTTCTTC CASSQDRYNEQFF
TRBJ1-6 TRBV7-2 TRBD1 TGTGCCAGCAGCTTGGACAGGGTTCGGCATTCACCCCTCCACTTT CASSLDRVRHSPLHF
TRBJ1-4 TRBV7-9 - TGTGCCAGCAGCCTAATGGGGGAAAAACTGTTTTTT CASSLMGEKLFF
TRBJ1-2 TRBV5-6 TRBD1 TGTGCCAGCACAGGACAGGGAAACTATGGCTACACCTTC CASTGQGNYGYTF
TRBJ1-6 TRBV6-5 - TGTGCCAGCACCCGGGGGTTTTCACCCCTCCACTTT CASTRGFSPLHF
TRBJ2-5 TRBV18 - TGTGCCAGCTCACCCGGGGTCCCCGAGACCCAGTACTTC CASSPGVPETQYF
TRBJ1-1 TRBV12-3/TRBV12-4 TRBD1 TGTGCCAGCAGTTTACGGGACAGGGGGCCTGCTTTCTTT CASSLRDRGPAFF
TRBJ2-7 TRBV28 TRBD2 TGTGCCAGCAACCATTTGGAGCGGGGTTCCTACGAGCAGTACTTC CASNHLERGSYEQYF
TRBJ2-1 TRBV27 TRBD2 TGTGCCAGCAGTCGTCTACTAGCGGGGGGGCTGGGAGAGCAGTTCTTC CASSRLLAGGLGEQFF
TRBJ1-1 TRBV9 TRBD1 TGTGCCAGCAGCGCGCAGGGGGCCACTGAAGCTTTCTTT CASSAQGATEAFF
TRBJ2-7 TRBV9 TRBD1 TGTGCCAGCAGCGCGCAGGGGGTTGGGGAGCAGTACTTC CASSAQGVGEQYF
TRBJ2-7 TRBV18 TRBD2 TGTGCCAGCTCACCACCGGGTTTTCCTAGCGGGGGGACCAATTCCTACGAGCAGTACTTC CASSPPGFPSGGTNSYEQYF
TRBJ2-4 TRBV28 TRBD1 TGTGCCAGCGATAGGACAGGGGAAAACATTCAGTACTTC CASDRTGENIQYF
TRBJ1-5 TRBV19 - TGTGCCAGTAATCGGGGGGCAGGTCGGAATCAGCCCCAGCATTTT CASNRGAGRNQPQHF